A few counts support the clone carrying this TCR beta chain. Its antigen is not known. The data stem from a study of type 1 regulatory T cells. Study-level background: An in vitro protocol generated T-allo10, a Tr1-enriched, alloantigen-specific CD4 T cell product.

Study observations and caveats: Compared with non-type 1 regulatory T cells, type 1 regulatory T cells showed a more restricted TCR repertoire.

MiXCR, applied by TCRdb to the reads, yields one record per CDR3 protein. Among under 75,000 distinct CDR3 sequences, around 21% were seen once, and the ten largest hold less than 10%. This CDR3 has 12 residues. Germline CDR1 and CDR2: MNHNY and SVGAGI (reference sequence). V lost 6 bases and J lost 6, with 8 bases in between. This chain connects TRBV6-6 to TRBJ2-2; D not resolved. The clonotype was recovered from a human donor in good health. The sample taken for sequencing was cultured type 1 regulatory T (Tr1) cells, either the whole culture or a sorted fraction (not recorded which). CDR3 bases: TGTGCCAGCAGGCCAGAAGCCGGGGAGCTGTTTTTT. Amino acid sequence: CASRPEAGELFF.